A single sample is the source of the 12 T cell receptor beta chains below, sequenced in a study of cytomegalovirus exposure and HLA in healthy donors. This PCR relied on a set of 60 Vbeta primers and 13 Jbeta primers. Clones were sequenced by immunoSEQ multiplex PCR, and TCRdb holds only the in-frame ones, with some missing. The table includes some 150,000 clones, 70% to 90% detected once. The specimen sequenced was PBMCs. The receptors originated from a woman younger than 30 in good health and CMV-seronegative.

The chain links TRBV5-4 to TRBJ2-3; weak D call: TRBD1 (6 bases). Trimming removed 4 bases from V and 13 bases from J, with 19 bases in between. The germline gives CDR1 SGHNT, CDR2 YYREEE (reference sequence). The CDR3 has 13 residues. CDR3 protein: CASSTKGGSAEYF. DNA of the CDR3: TGTGCCAGCAGCACAAAAGGGGGATCGGCGGAGTATTTT.

The chain recombines TRBV30 with TRBJ1-6, with D uncertain. Germline CDR1 is GTSNPN and CDR2 is SVGIG (reference sequence). The CDR3 sequence is 13 residues long. The V gene lost 1 base and the J gene lost 8 bases, with 9 bases spanning the gap. CDR3 amino acids: CAWSGSGDSPLHF. CDR3 DNA sequence: TGTGCCTGGAGTGGTTCAGGCGATTCACCCCTCCACTTT.

The chain employs TRBV9 and TRBJ1-4, with 9 nucleotides matching TRBD1. Germline-derived CDR1 and CDR2 are SGDLS and YYNGEE. CDR3 length equals 14 residues. Unmatched junction bases numbered 3, after V lost 3 bases and J lost 6 bases. CDR3: CASSATGGDEKLFF. CDR3 sequence (DNA): TGTGCCAGCAGCGCCACAGGGGGCGATGAAAAACTGTTTTTT.

This chain joins TRBV7-2 and TRBJ1-3; D unclear. CDR1 and CDR2 (germline): SGHTA, FQGNSA. The CDR3 consists of 16 residues. V was clipped by 1 base and J by 0 bases, with 10 bases between them. The CDR3 spells CASSLGPSRSGNTIYF. In nucleotides, the CDR3 is TGTGCCAGCAGCTTAGGGCCGTCCCGCTCTGGAAACACCATATATTTT.

The chain links TRBV5-1 to TRBJ2-7; 9 bases agree with TRBD1. Looked up from germline, CDR1 is SGHRS and CDR2 is YFSETQ. The CDR3 covers 15 residues. Germline trimming cut 4 bases from V and 6 bases from J; bases unmatched to any gene: 11. The DNA of the CDR3 is TGCGCCAGCAGCCCCCAAGGGACAGGGTTATCCGAGCAGTACTTC. It encodes CASSPQGTGLSEQYF.

This clone was observed a single time. Within the sample, other DNA sequences also encode this same CDR3. The rearrangement joins TRBV4-1 to TRBJ1-2, with a possible D match to TRBD1 (6 bases). The CDR3 has 14 residues. The germline gives CDR1 MGHRA, CDR2 YSYEKL. V shed 1 base and J shed 4 bases, with 10 bases lying between them. CDR3 coding DNA: TGCGCCAGCAGCCAAGCGGGGGGCGGCTATGGCTACACCTTC. Residues: CASSQAGGGYGYTF.

This chain joins TRBV6-5 and TRBJ1-3; no clear D. The CDR3 extends over 14 amino acids. Trimming stripped 5 bases from V and 1 base from J, with 9 bases between. Germline-derived CDR1 and CDR2 are MNHEY and SVGAGI. CDR3 in amino acids: CASSPTYSGNTIYF. DNA of the CDR3: TGTGCCAGCAGTCCCACCTATTCTGGAAACACCATATATTTT.

The chain links TRBV28 to TRBJ1-2, with D tentatively TRBD1 (5 bases). The germline V gene encodes CDR1 MDHEN and CDR2 SYDVKM. The CDR3 has 15 residues. V was cut by 3 bases and J by 3 bases, with 14 bases left in between. The CDR3: CASSFRARVDYGYTF. CDR3 nucleotides: TGTGCCAGCAGTTTCAGGGCCAGGGTGGACTATGGCTACACCTTC.

This chain joins TRBV7-2 and TRBJ1-2; D is uncertain. The V end was cut by 4 bases, the J end by 0 bases, with 15 bases between. Germline V CDR1 and CDR2: SGHTA, FQGNSA. The CDR3 runs to 16 residues. CDR3 region: CASSSWALASNYGYTF. DNA of the CDR3: TGTGCCAGCAGCTCCTGGGCCCTCGCATCTAACTATGGCTACACCTTC.

The V call is TRBV28, the J call TRBJ2-7, with TRBD2 as a possible D gene (5 bases). This CDR3 comprises 14 residues. V lost 4 bases and J lost 2, with 12 bases in between. Germline V gene sequence: CDR1 MDHEN, CDR2 SYDVKM. The CDR3 loop reads CASSSLDSTYEQYF. The CDR3 nucleotides are TGTGCCAGCAGTTCACTGGACTCCACCTACGAGCAGTACTTC. The whole variable domain, remainder taken from reference TRBV28 and TRBJ2-7, is DVKVTQSSRYLVKRTGEKVFLECVQDMDHENMFWYRQDPGLGLRLIYFSYDVKMKEKGDIPEGYSVSREKKERFSLILESASTNQTSMYLCASSSLDSTYEQYFGPGTRLTVT.

This clone was recorded only once. At one boundary the junction diverges from the germline segment, which might be a read error. The chain carries TRBV2 and TRBJ2-3, with 12 positions matching TRBD1. Germline values: CDR1 SNHLY, CDR2 FYNNEI. CDR3 length: 14 amino acids. The CDR3 nucleotides read TGTGCCAGCACCGATCCGGGACAGGGGGCGGCTAGCGGGTTT. Amino acids: CASTDPGQGAASGF.

The rearrangement uses TRBV15 and TRBJ2-5, with a tentative D call TRBD1 (5 bases). The CDR3 extends over 15 amino acids. Trimming left V 0 bases short and J 5 bases short, with 13 bases between. Germline loops: CDR1 LNHNV, CDR2 YYDKDF (reference sequence). The CDR3 reads CATSRDVGPGETQYF. The CDR3, as DNA: TGTGCCACCAGCAGAGATGTGGGGCCAGGGGAGACCCAGTACTTC.